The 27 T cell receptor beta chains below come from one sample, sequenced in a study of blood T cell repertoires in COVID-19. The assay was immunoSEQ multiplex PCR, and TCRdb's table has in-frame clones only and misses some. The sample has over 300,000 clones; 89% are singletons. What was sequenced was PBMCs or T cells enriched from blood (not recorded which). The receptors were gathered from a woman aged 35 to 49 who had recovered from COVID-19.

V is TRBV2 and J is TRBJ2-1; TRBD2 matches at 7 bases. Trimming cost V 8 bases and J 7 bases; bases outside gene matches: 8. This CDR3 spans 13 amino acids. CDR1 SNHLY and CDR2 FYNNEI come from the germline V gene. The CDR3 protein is CASLTGTTNEQFF. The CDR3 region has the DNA TGTGCCAGCCTAACCGGGACTACTAATGAGCAGTTCTTC.

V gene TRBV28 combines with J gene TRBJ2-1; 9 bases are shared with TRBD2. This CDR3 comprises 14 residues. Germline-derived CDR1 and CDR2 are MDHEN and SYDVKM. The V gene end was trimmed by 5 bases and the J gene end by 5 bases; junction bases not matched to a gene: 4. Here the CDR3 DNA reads TGTGCCAGCAGTCTAGCGGGGAAGGACAATGAGCAGTTCTTC. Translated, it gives CASSLAGKDNEQFF.

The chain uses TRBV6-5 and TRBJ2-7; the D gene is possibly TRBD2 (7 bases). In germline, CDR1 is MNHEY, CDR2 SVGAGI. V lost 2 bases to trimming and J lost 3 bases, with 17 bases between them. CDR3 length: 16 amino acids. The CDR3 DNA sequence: TGTGCCAGCAGTTACACGAGGGGGGAGGGAAACTACGAGCAGTACTTC. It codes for CASSYTRGEGNYEQYF.

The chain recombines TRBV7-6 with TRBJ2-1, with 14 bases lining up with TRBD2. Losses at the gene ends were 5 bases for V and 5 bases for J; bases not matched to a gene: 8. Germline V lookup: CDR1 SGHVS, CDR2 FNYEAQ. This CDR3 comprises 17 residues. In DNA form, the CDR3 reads TGTGCCAGCAGCATAGGGACTAGCGGGGGAGACGACAATGAGCAGTTCTTC. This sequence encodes CASSIGTSGGDDNEQFF.

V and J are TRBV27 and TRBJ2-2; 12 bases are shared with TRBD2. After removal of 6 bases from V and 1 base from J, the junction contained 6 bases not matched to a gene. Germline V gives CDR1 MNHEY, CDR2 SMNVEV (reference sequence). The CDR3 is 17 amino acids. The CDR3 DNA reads TGTGCCAGCAGCTCTAGCGGGGGGGCGTTGAACACCGGGGAGCTGTTTTTT. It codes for CASSSSGGALNTGELFF.

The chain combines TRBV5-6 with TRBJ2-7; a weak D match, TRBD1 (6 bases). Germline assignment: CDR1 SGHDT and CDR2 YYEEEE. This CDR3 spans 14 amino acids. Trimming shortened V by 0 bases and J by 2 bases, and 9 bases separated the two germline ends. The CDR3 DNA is TGTGCCAGCAGCTTGGACAGGGTGACCTACGAGCAGTACTTC. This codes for CASSLDRVTYEQYF.

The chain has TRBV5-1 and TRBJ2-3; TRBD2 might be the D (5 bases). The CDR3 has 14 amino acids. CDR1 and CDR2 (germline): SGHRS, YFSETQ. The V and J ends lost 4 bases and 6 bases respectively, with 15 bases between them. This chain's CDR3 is CASSKWRFTDTQYF. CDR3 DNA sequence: TGCGCCAGCAGCAAATGGAGGTTCACGGATACGCAGTATTTT.

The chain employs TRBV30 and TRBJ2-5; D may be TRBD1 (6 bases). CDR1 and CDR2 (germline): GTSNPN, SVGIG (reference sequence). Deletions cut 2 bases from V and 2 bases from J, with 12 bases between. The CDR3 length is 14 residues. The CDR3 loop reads CAWSLGGDQETQYF. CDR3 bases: TGTGCCTGGAGTTTAGGGGGAGATCAAGAGACCCAGTACTTC. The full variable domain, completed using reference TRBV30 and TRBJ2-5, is SQTIHQWPATLVQPVGSPLSLECTVEGTSNPNLYWYRQAAGRGLQLLFYSVGIGQISSEVPQNLSASRPQDRQFILSSKKLLLSDSGFYLCAWSLGGDQETQYFGPGTRLLVL.

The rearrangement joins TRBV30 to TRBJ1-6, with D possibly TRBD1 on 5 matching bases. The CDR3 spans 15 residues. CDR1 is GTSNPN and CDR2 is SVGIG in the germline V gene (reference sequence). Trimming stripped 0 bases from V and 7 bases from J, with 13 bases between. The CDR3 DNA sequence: TGTGCCTGGAGTGTAAATTGGCAGGGAAATTCACCCCTCCACTTT. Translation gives CAWSVNWQGNSPLHF.

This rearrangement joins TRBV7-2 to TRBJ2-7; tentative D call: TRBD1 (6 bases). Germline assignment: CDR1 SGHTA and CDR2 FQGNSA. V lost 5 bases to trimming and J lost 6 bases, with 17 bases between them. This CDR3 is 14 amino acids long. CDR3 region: CASSQKQGPLEQYF. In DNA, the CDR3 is TGTGCCAGCAGCCAAAAACAGGGTCCCCTCGAGCAGTACTTC.

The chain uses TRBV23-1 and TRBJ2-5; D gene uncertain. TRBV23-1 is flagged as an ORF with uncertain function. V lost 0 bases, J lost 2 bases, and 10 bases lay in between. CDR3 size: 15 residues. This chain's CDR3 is CASSQSELIQETQYF. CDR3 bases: TGCGCCAGCAGTCAATCGGAGCTGATTCAAGAGACCCAGTACTTC.

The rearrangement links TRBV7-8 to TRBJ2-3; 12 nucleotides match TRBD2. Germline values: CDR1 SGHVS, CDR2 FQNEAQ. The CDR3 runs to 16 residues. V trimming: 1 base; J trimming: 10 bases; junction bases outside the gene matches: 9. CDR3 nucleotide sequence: TGTGCCAGCAGCTTAGTTCTAGCGGGGGGGACCCCTCCGCAGTATTTT. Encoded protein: CASSLVLAGGTPPQYF.

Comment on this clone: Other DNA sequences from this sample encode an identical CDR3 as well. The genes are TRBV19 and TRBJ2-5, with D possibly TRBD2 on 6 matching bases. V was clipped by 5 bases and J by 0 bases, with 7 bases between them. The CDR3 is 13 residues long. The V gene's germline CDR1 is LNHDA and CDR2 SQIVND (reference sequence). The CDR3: CASSGGYQETQYF. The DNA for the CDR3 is TGTGCCAGTAGTGGAGGGTACCAAGAGACCCAGTACTTC.

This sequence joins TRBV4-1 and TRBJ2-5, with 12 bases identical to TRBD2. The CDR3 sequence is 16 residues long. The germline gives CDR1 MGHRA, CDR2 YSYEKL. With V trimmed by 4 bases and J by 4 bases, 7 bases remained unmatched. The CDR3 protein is CASSPIPTSGGETQYF. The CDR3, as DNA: TGCGCCAGCAGCCCGATCCCGACTAGCGGGGGAGAGACCCAGTACTTC.

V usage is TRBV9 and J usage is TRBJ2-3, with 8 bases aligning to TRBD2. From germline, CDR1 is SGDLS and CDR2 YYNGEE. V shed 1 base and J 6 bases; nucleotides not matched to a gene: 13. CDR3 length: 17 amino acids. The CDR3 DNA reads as TGTGCCAGCAGCGTATCGAGCGGGAGCATACTGGCGGATACGCAGTATTTT. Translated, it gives CASSVSSGSILADTQYF.

The CDR3 region is CASSQEGGLAAYNEQFF. CDR3 nucleotide sequence: TGCGCCAGCAGCCAAGAAGGGGGGCTAGCGGCCTACAATGAGCAGTTCTTC. This chain connects TRBV4-1 to TRBJ2-1; D possibly corresponds to TRBD2 (7 bases). The CDR3 extends over 17 amino acids. V lost 0 bases and J lost 2, with 14 bases in between. The germline V gene encodes CDR1 MGHRA and CDR2 YSYEKL.

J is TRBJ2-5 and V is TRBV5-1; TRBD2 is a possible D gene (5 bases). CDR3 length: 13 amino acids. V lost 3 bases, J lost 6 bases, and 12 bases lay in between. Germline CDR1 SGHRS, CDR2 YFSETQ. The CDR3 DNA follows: TGCGCCAGCAGCTCTCCGGGGAGCCAGACCCAGTACTTC. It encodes CASSSPGSQTQYF.

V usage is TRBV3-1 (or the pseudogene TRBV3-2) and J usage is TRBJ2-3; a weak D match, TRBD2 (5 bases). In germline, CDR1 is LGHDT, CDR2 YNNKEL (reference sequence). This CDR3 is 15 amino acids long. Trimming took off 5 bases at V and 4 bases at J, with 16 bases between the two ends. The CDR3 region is CASSTLKGVSDTQYF. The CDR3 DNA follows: TGTGCCAGCAGCACCCTAAAGGGAGTGTCAGATACGCAGTATTTT.

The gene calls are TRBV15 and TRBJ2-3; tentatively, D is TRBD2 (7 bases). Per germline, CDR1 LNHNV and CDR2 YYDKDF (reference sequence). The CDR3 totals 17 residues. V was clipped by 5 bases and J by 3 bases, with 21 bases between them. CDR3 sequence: CATSFRWGGVKTDTQYF. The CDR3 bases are TGTGCCACCAGCTTCCGATGGGGGGGCGTAAAAACAGATACGCAGTATTTT.

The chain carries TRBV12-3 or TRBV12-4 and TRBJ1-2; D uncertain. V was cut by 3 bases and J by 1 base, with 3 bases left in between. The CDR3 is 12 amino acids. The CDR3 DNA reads TGTGCCAGCAGTTTCAGTAACTATGGCTACACCTTC. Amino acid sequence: CASSFSNYGYTF.

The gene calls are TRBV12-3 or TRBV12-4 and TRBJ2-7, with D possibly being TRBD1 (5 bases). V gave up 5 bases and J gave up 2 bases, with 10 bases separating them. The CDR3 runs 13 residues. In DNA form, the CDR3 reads TGTGCCAGCAGTGACAGCCTCACCTACGAGCAGTACTTC. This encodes CASSDSLTYEQYF.

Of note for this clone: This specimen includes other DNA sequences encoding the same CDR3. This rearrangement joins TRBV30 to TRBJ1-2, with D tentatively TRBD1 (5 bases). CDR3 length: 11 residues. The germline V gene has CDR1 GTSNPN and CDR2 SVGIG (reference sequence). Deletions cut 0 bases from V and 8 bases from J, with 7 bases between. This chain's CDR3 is CAWSVGGGYTF. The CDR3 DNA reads TGTGCCTGGAGTGTCGGGGGGGGCTACACCTTC. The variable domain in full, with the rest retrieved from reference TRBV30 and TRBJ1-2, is SQTIHQWPATLVQPVGSPLSLECTVEGTSNPNLYWYRQAAGRGLQLLFYSVGIGQISSEVPQNLSASRPQDRQFILSSKKLLLSDSGFYLCAWSVGGGYTFGSGTRLTVV.

The chain's CDR3 is CAISEPDRGTTEAFF. CDR3 sequence (DNA): TGTGCCATCAGTGAACCGGACAGGGGGACCACTGAAGCTTTCTTT. This chain connects TRBV10-3 to TRBJ1-1, with 10 bases identical to TRBD1. In germline, CDR1 is ENHRY, CDR2 SYGVKD. The V segment lost 3 bases and the J segment 4 bases; nucleotides outside the gene matches: 5. The CDR3 consists of 15 residues.

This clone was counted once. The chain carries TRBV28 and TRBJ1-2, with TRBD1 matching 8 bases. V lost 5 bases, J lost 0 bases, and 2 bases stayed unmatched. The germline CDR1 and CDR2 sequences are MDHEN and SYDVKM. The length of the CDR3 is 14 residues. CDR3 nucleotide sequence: TGTGCCAGCAGTGAGGGACAGGCTAACTATGGCTACACCTTC. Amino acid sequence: CASSEGQANYGYTF.

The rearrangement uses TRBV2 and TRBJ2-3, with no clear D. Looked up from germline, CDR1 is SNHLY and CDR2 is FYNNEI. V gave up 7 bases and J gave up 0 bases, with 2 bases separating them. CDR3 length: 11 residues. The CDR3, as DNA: TGTGCCAGCACTAGCACAGATACGCAGTATTTT. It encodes CASTSTDTQYF.

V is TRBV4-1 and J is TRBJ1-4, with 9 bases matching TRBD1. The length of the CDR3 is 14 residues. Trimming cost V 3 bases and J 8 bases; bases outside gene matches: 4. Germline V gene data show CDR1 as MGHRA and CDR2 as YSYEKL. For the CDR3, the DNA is TGCGCCAGCAGCCAGGGGGACAGGGACGAAAAACTGTTTTTT. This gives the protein CASSQGDRDEKLFF.

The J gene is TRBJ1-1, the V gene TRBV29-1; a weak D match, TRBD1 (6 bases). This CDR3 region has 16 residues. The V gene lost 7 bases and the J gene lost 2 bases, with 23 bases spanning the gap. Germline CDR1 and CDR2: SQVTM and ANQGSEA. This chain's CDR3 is CSAGSRPGQRNTEAFF. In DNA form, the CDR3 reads TGCAGCGCTGGGTCCCGCCCGGGACAAAGAAACACTGAAGCTTTCTTT.